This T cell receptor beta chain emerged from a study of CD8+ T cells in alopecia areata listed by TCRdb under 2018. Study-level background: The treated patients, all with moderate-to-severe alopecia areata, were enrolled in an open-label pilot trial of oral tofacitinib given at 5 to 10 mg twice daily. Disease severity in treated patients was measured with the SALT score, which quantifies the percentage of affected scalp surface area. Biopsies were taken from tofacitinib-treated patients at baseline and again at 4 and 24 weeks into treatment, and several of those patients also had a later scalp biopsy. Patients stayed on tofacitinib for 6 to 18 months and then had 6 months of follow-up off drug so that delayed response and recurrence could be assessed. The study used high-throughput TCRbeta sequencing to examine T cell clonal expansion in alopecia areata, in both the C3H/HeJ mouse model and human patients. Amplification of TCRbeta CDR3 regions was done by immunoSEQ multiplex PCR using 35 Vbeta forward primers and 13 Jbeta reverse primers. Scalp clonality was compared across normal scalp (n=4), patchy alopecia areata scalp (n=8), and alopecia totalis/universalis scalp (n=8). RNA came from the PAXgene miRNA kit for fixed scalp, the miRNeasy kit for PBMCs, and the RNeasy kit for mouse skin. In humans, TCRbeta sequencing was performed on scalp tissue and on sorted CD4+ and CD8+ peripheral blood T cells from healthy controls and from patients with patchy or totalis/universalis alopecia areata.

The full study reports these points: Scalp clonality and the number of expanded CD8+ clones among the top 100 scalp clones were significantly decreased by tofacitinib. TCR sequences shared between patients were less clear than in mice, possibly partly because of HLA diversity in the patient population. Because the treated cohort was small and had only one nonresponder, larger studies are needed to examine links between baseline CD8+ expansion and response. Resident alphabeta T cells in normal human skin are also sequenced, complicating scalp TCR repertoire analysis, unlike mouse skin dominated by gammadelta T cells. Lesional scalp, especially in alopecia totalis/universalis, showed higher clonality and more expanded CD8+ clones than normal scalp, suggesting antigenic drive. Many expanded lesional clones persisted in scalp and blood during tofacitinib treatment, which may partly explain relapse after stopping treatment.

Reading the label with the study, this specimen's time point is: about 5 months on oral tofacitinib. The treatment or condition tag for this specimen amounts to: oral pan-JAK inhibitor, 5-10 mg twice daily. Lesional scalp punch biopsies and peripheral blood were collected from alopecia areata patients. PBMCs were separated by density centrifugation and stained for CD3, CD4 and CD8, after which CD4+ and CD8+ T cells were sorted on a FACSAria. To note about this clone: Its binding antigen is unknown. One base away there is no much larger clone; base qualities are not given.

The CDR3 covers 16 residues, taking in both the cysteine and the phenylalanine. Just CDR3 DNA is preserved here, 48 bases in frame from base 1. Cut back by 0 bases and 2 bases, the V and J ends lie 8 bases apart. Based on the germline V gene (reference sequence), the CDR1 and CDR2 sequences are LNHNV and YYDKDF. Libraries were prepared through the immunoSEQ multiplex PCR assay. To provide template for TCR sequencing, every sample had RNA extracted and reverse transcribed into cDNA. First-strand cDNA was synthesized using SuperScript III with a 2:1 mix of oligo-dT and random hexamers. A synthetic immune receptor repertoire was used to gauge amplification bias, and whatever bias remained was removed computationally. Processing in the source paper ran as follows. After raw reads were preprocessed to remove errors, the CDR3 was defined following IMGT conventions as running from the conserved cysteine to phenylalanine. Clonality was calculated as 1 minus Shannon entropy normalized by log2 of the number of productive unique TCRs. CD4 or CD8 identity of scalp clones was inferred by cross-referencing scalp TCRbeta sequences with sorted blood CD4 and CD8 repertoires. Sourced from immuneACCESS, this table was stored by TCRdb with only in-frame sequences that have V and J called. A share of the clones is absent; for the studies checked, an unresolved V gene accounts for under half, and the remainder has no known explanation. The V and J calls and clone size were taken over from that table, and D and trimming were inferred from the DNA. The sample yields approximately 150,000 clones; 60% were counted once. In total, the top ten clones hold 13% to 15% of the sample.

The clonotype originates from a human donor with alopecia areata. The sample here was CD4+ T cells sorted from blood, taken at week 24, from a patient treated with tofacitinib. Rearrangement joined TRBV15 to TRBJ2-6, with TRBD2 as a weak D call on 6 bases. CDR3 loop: CATSRDRRAGANVLTF. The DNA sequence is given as TGTGCCACCAGCAGAGATAGGAGGGCTGGGGCCAACGTCCTGACTTTC.